Only one count was recorded for the clone carrying this T cell receptor (beta chain). Its antigen remains unidentified. This entry is derived from a study of cytomegalovirus exposure and HLA in healthy donors. General study findings and limits: According to an earlier analysis, most TCR beta V segments yielded productive rearrangements about 90% or about 30% of the time. V- and J-gene trimming in TCR beta was tied to a missense DCLRE1C variant by an analysis performed later.

13 Jbeta primers and 60 Vbeta primers were used for the PCR. The data were produced by immunoSEQ multiplex PCR, yet TCRdb's version contains in-frame clones alone and is incomplete. The sample lists approximately 93,000 clones, 82% occurring once. Sequenced material: PBMCs. The sequence came from a middle-aged man in good health and CMV-seronegative.

Written as DNA, the CDR3 is TGTGCCAGCAGCGTGAACGGCGGGGAGCTGTTTTTT. Translation: CASSVNGGELFF. The genes are TRBV9 and TRBJ2-2; D is unclear. The CDR3 extends over 12 amino acids. V lost 2 bases, J lost 7 bases, and 6 bases lay in between. Germline V CDR1 and CDR2: SGDLS, YYNGEE. Drawing the rest from reference TRBV9 and TRBJ2-2, the complete variable domain is DSGVTQTPKHLITATGQRVTLRCSPRSGDLSVYWYQQSLDQGLQFLIQYYNGEERAKGNILERFSAQQFPDLHSELNLSSLELGDSALYFCASSVNGGELFFGEGSRLTVL.